This T cell receptor beta chain was profiled in a study of cytomegalovirus exposure and HLA in healthy donors. Study-wide points: Across all donors, roughly uniform sequencing depth was an assumption of the presence/absence analyses. Reportedly, fewer N-insertions than the 666-donor mean appeared in an Asian-associated ancestry cluster in a later analysis. Differences between HLA loci emerged in a later analysis of TCR association rates, with DRB1 most and HLA-C fewest. Productive rates of about 87% or about 30% were seen for most TCR beta V segments in an earlier analysis.

In the PCR, 60 Vbeta and 13 Jbeta primers were used. Using immunoSEQ multiplex PCR, the repertoire was profiled, and TCRdb retains in-frame clones only, with some absent. The table has 45,000 to 55,000 clones, around 80% seen once. Of note for this clone: The antigen remains unidentified.

This CDR3 has 16 residues. Per the germline V gene, CDR1 is SGHTA and CDR2 is FQGTGA. The V gene lost 5 bases and the J gene lost 9 bases, with 25 bases spanning the gap. The chain carries TRBV7-3 and TRBJ1-2; D is unresolved. The clonotype comes from a man younger than 45 in good health and CMV-seropositive. Sequencing was done on a sample of PBMCs. DNA of the CDR3: TGTGCCAGCAGCACCCTCTTGTCCGGGATACCCAATAGCTACACCTTC. This translates into CASSTLLSGIPNSYTF. Full variable domain (rest looked up from reference TRBV7-3 and TRBJ1-2): GAGVSQTPSNKVTEKGKYVELRCDPISGHTALYWYRQSLGQGPEFLIYFQGTGAADDSGLPNDRFFAVRPEGSVSTLKIQRTERGDSAVYLCASSTLLSGIPNSYTFGSGTRLTVV.